Below are 17 T cell receptor beta chains sequenced from a single sample in a study of T-cell memory formation after mild COVID-19. TCRdb re-called the 5' RACE reads through MiXCR, storing one row per CDR3 protein. The sample shows fewer than 650,000 distinct CDR3 sequences, less than 25% of them seen only once. Sequenced material: PBMCs or a T cell subset sorted from them (not recorded which). Every receptor here comes from an adult woman who had mild COVID-19 (a few samples of this study predate the infection). Cell type and time point are not known.

CDR3 loop: CASRRPGYGYTF. CDR3 in DNA: TGCGCCAGCAGACGCCCCGGGTATGGCTACACCTTC. The rearrangement joins TRBV4-1 to TRBJ1-2; unclear D gene. The CDR3 length is 12 residues. With 6 bases removed from V and 5 bases from J, the gap between germline ends came to 10 bases. Germline loops: CDR1 MGHRA, CDR2 YSYEKL.

V gene TRBV5-1 combines with J gene TRBJ1-2; 7 positions agree with TRBD1. With V trimmed by 4 bases and J by 6 bases, 6 bases remained unmatched. The CDR3 consists of 13 residues. The V gene's germline CDR1 is SGHRS and CDR2 YFSETQ. The CDR3 loop is CASSVDRVHGYTF. CDR3 coding DNA: TGCGCCAGCAGCGTCGACAGGGTCCATGGCTACACCTTC.

This clonotype appeared once. This CDR3 fails to terminate in the conserved phenylalanine or tryptophan, so it likely reflects a read error. The chain uses TRBV18 and TRBJ2-1; 9 bases match TRBD1. The CDR3 is 17 residues long. The ends lost 0 bases at V and 4 bases at J; junction bases unmatched: 7. Germline CDR1 and CDR2: KGHSH and LQKENI. CDR3 protein: CASSPPYGTGPYNEQFL. CDR3 DNA: TGTGCCAGCTCACCACCGTACGGGACAGGGCCGTACAATGAGCAGTTCTTA.

A single count supports this clonotype. The V gene is TRBV10-2, the J gene TRBJ2-1; 8 nucleotides line up with TRBD2. Germline V gives CDR1 WSHSY, CDR2 SAAADI. V lost 4 bases and J lost 2; bases outside the gene matches: 1. The CDR3 consists of 14 residues. The CDR3 bases are TGCGCCAGCAGTGTCGGGGGGGCCTACAATGAGCAGTTCTTC. This encodes CASSVGGAYNEQFF.

The gene calls are TRBV29-1 and TRBJ1-2; tentative D call: TRBD1 (6 bases). CDR3 length equals 13 residues. Germline CDR1 is SQVTM and CDR2 is ANQGSEA. Trimming removed 5 bases at V and 4 bases at J, with 14 bases between. CDR3 coding DNA: TGCAGCGTTCTAGGGGGGGAGAGCTATGGCTACACCTTC. Protein product: CSVLGGESYGYTF.

The rearrangement links TRBV20-1 to TRBJ2-5, with TRBD2 identical over 9 bases. The CDR3 has 14 residues. Germline CDR1 is DFQATT and CDR2 is SNEGSKA (reference sequence). V was pared by 3 bases and J by 5 bases, with 7 bases of the junction left unmatched. CDR3 coding DNA: TGCAGTGCTAGGGAGGGCAGCGGGAGGGAGACCCAGTACTTC. Protein sequence: CSAREGSGRETQYF.

This clonotype was counted between two and nine times. The rearrangement joins TRBV12-3 or TRBV12-4 to TRBJ1-3; the D gene is possibly TRBD1 (6 bases). V shed 0 bases and J shed 2 bases, with 11 bases lying between them. The CDR3 covers 16 residues. CDR3 nucleotides: TGTGCCAGCAGTTTAGCGTTAGCAGGGGCTGGAAACACCATATATTTT. Translating gives CASSLALAGAGNTIYF.

V gene TRBV10-3 combines with J gene TRBJ1-6; no definite D call. Germline V gene data show CDR1 as ENHRY and CDR2 as SYGVKD. V was pared by 4 bases and J by 7 bases, with 11 bases between. The CDR3 is 14 residues long. The CDR3 sequence: CAISASQGNSPLHF. In nucleotides, the CDR3 is TGTGCCATCAGTGCCTCACAAGGGAATTCACCCCTCCACTTT.

This clonotype was observed a handful of times. The genes are TRBV24-1 and TRBJ2-7; 7 positions match TRBD1. Germline V gene lookup returns CDR1 KGHDR and CDR2 SFDVKD. Trimming at V came to 7 bases and at J to 6 bases, leaving 5 bases not matched to a gene. The CDR3 sequence is 12 residues long. CDR3 in DNA: TGTGCCACCAGCCCGACAGGGATCGAGCAGTACTTC. Translation gives CATSPTGIEQYF.

This clonotype was counted only a few times. This chain joins TRBV7-8 and TRBJ2-2, with 9 positions matching TRBD2. This CDR3 contains 16 residues. Trimming took 7 bases from V and 5 from J; bases not matched to a gene: 11. Germline V gene sequence: CDR1 SGHVS, CDR2 FQNEAQ. CDR3 in amino acids: CASMQRTSAYTGELFF. In DNA, the CDR3 is TGTGCCAGCATGCAAAGGACTAGCGCCTATACCGGGGAGCTGTTTTTT.

The chain links TRBV5-6 to TRBJ1-3; TRBD1 might be the D (5 bases). CDR1 SGHDT and CDR2 YYEEEE come from the germline V gene. The CDR3 loop spans 16 amino acids. Trimming pared 4 bases from V and 3 bases from J, leaving 17 bases between. This CDR3 is CASSLGGRGSGNTIYF. The CDR3 DNA follows: TGTGCCAGCAGCCTCGGGGGTCGGGGGAGTGGAAACACCATATATTTT.

This clonotype was seen a handful of times. V and J are TRBV7-2 and TRBJ1-5; no clear D. Germline CDR1 SGHTA, CDR2 FQGNSA. This CDR3 has 12 amino acids. V lost 1 base and J lost 6, with 4 bases in between. The CDR3 DNA reads as TGTGCCAGCAGCTTAGATACTCAGCCCCAGCATTTT. Its protein product is CASSLDTQPQHF.

In regard to this clonotype: Being one base from a much bigger clone, this may be a read error. This rearrangement joins TRBV7-2 to TRBJ2-1, with D perhaps TRBD2 (6 bases). CDR1 and CDR2 from the germline V gene are SGHTA and FQGNSA. V lost 6 bases to trimming and J lost 0 bases, with 12 bases between them. The CDR3 extends over 15 amino acids. The CDR3 is CASRPTRSSYNEQFF. CDR3 nucleotides: TGTGCCAGCAGACCGACTAGGAGCTCCTACAATGAGCAGTTCTTC.

This clonotype has more than one count but fewer than ten. This chain uses TRBV29-1 with TRBJ2-3; 13 bases fit TRBD2. V lost 4 bases and J lost 6; bases outside the gene matches: 1. Per the germline V gene, CDR1 is SQVTM and CDR2 is ANQGSEA. The CDR3 is 13 residues long. The DNA for the CDR3 is TGCAGCGTTGGGACTAGCGGGAGCGATACGCAGTATTTT. It specifies CSVGTSGSDTQYF.

V usage is TRBV6-2 or TRBV6-3 and J usage is TRBJ2-7; D uncertain. This CDR3 region has 14 residues. Trimming removed 2 bases from V and 4 bases from J, with 12 bases in between. CDR1 is MNHEY and CDR2 is SVGEGT in the germline V gene. The chain's CDR3 is CASSYRFEQYEQYF. The CDR3 nucleotides are TGTGCCAGCAGTTACCGCTTCGAACAGTACGAGCAGTACTTC.

There are a few counts of this clonotype. The chain is built from TRBV4-1 and TRBJ2-1, with a tentative D call TRBD2 (7 bases). Between the trimmed V and J ends, which lost 5 bases and 4 bases, there was a span of 27 bases. Per germline, CDR1 MGHRA and CDR2 YSYEKL. The CDR3 is 19 residues long. The CDR3 protein is CASSSGGSGGSGDYNEQFF. CDR3 sequence (DNA): TGCGCCAGCAGCTCGGGGGGTAGCGGAGGGTCAGGGGATTACAATGAGCAGTTCTTC.

This chain links TRBV15 with TRBJ2-7; D is possibly TRBD1 or TRBD2 (5 bases each). Looked up from germline, CDR1 is LNHNV and CDR2 is YYDKDF (reference sequence). The CDR3 loop spans 13 amino acids. V lost 2 bases and J 5 bases, leaving 10 bases between the germline ends. DNA for the CDR3: TGTGCCACCAGCAGATCAGGGACCCACGAGCAGTACTTC. This translates into CATSRSGTHEQYF.